This is a list of T cell receptor beta chains from one sample in a study of cytomegalovirus exposure and HLA in healthy donors. Method: immunoSEQ multiplex PCR; TCRdb's copy keeps in-frame clones and lacks some. The sample records 150,000 to 200,000 clones, around nine tenths being singletons. The sample was PBMCs. The receptors derive from a man aged 18-30 years in good health and CMV-seropositive. CDR3s include the opening cysteine and the closing phenylalanine or tryptophan. A D gene is named only where the DNA matches it firmly. Clone size is not always given. Where it is, it says once, few, many or a class for expanded clones.

size	V	J	D	DNA	CDR3
NA	TRBV9	TRBJ2-7	NA	TGTGCCAGCAGCAGAGGGGGAAGGGACGAGCAGTACTTC	CASSRGGRDEQYF
NA	TRBV18	TRBJ1-6	NA	TGTGCCAGCTCACGAGAACCGGAGTCACCCCTCCACTTT	CASSREPESPLHF
NA	TRBV28	TRBJ1-4	NA	TGTGCCAGCAGCCCTCCGGGTATGGTTAATGAAAAACTGTTTTTT	CASSPPGMVNEKLFF
NA	TRBV29-1	TRBJ2-5	TRBD1	TGCAGCGTAACGACAGGGCTGGAGACCCAGTACTTC	CSVTTGLETQYF
once	TRBV6-5	TRBJ2-5	TRBD2	TGTGCCAGCAGTTACTCTTCTGGGGCGGGAGGGGAGACCCAGTACTTC	CASSYSSGAGGETQYF
NA	TRBV4-2	TRBJ1-5	NA	TGTGCCAGCAGCCCGGACAATAAGTATCAGCCCCAGCATTTT	CASSPDNKYQPQHF
many	TRBV27	TRBJ2-1	TRBD2	TGTGCCAGCAGTCTCAGACTAGCGGGGGGGACTCAGTTCTTC	CASSLRLAGGTQFF
few	TRBV28	TRBJ1-2	TRBD1	TGTGCCAGCAGTTTGGGACAGGGTTCTATGGGCTACACCTTC	CASSLGQGSMGYTF
once	TRBV9	TRBJ2-3	TRBD2	TGTGCCAGCAGCCCCCGGACTAGCGGGGGACTCACAGATACGCAGTATTTT	CASSPRTSGGLTDTQYF
NA	TRBV5-6	TRBJ2-2	NA	TGTGCCAGCAGCTTGGGCGGGACCGGGGAGCTGTTTTTT	CASSLGGTGELFF
NA	TRBV6-1	TRBJ2-5	NA	TGTGCCAGCAGTGAATTAACGCGGGCCCGGGAGACCCAGTACTTC	CASSELTRARETQYF
NA	TRBV5-1	TRBJ2-7	TRBD1	TGCGCCAGCAGCCTGGCCGGACAGGGCCTCTACGAGCAGTACTTC	CASSLAGQGLYEQYF